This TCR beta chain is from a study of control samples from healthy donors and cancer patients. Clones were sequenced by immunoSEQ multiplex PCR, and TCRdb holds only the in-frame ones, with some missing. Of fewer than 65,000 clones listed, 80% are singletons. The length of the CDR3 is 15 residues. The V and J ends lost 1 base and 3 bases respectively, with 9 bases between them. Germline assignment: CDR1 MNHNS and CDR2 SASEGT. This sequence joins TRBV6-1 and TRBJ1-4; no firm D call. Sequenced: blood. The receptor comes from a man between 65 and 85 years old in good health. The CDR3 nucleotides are TGTGCCAGCAGTGAAGAGTCAGCAGCTAATGAAAAACTGTTTTTT. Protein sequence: CASSEESAANEKLFF.